This is a list of T cell receptor beta chains from one sample in a study of Ad26.COV2.S vaccination and SARS-CoV-2 variants. TCRdb's table, derived via immunoSEQ multiplex PCR, lists solely in-frame clones and lacks some. Of some 250,000 clones in the sample, roughly 90% were seen once. The sequenced sample was peripheral blood, obtained in a trial of Ad26.COV2.S vaccine versus placebo. Every receptor here comes from a person aged 18-60 years who received the Ad26.COV2.S COVID-19 vaccine or a placebo. Both conserved end residues are part of each CDR3. Fields, in order: clone size, J gene, CDR3 length, D gene, V gene, CDR3 DNA, CDR3 protein. D genes are given only for firm matches. Only part of the rows carry a size: once, few, many, or a class if the clone is expanded.

.	TRBJ1-4	12	.	TRBV30	TGTGCCTGGAGGCTTCTAGGTGAAAAACTGTTTTTT	CAWRLLGEKLFF
.	TRBJ1-5	13	TRBD1	TRBV28	TGTGCCAGCAGCGGACAGGCCAATCAGCCCCAGCATTTT	CASSGQANQPQHF
.	TRBJ1-1	16	.	TRBV5-1	TGCGCCAGCAGCTTGGAAATTGGGGTGATGAACACTGAAGCTTTCTTT	CASSLEIGVMNTEAFF
.	TRBJ2-3	15	.	TRBV6-2/TRBV6-3	TGTGCCAGCAGTTATCGTGCACAGGGCGCAGATACGCAGTATTTT	CASSYRAQGADTQYF
.	TRBJ1-1	14	.	TRBV6-2/TRBV6-3	TGTGCCAGCAGTCCGGGACATATGAACACTGAAGCTTTCTTT	CASSPGHMNTEAFF
.	TRBJ1-1	13	.	TRBV28	TGTGCCAGCAGTTTATCTAGGACAGCTGAAGCTTTCTTT	CASSLSRTAEAFF
once	TRBJ2-3	19	TRBD2	TRBV30	TGTGCCTGGAGTTCTCGGACTAGCGGGAGGGCCGGCTGGGGAGATACGCAGTATTTT	CAWSSRTSGRAGWGDTQYF
.	TRBJ1-1	14	.	TRBV4-1	TGCGCCAGCAGCCTGACACTACCGAACACTGAAGCTTTCTTT	CASSLTLPNTEAFF
.	TRBJ1-1	15	.	TRBV4-1	TGCGCCAGCAGCCAAGATGCTGCCACGAACACTGAAGCTTTCTTT	CASSQDAATNTEAFF
.	TRBJ2-5	17	.	TRBV15	TGTGCCACCAGCAGAGATCTTTTCCAGCTTCGGGACGAGACCCAGTACTTC	CATSRDLFQLRDETQYF
.	TRBJ2-2	13	.	TRBV5-5	TGTGCCAGCAGCTTGGGACAGACCGGGGAGCTGTTTTTT	CASSLGQTGELFF
.	TRBJ1-5	16	TRBD1	TRBV5-1	TGCGCCAGCAGTCCCGGGACAGGGGGCCTCAATCAGCCCCAGCATTTT	CASSPGTGGLNQPQHF
.	TRBJ2-7	15	TRBD1	TRBV9	TGTGCCAGCAGCCCAGACACAGGGGGCTTGCTCGAGCAGTACTTC	CASSPDTGGLLEQYF
.	TRBJ2-1	13	TRBD2	TRBV5-1	TGCGCCAGCAGCCCCTCGGGAGGGGATGAGCAGTTCTTC	CASSPSGGDEQFF
.	TRBJ2-3	14	TRBD1	TRBV6-5	TGTGCCAGCAAAGGACAGGGGGCGGCAGATACGCAGTATTTT	CASKGQGAADTQYF
.	TRBJ2-7	13	TRBD2	TRBV19	TGTGCCAGTAGCGTAGGACTAGGCTACGAGCAGTACTTC	CASSVGLGYEQYF
.	TRBJ1-1	13	.	TRBV15	TGTGCCACCAGCAGAGGACAGAACACTGAAGCTTTCTTT	CATSRGQNTEAFF
.	TRBJ2-5	16	.	TRBV7-2	TGTGCCAGCAGTCGACGGGACTTCTGGTACCAAGAGACCCAGTACTTC	CASSRRDFWYQETQYF
once	TRBJ2-7	14	TRBD1	TRBV19	TGTGCCAGTAGTATTGAGACAGGGATCTACGAGCAGTACTTC	CASSIETGIYEQYF